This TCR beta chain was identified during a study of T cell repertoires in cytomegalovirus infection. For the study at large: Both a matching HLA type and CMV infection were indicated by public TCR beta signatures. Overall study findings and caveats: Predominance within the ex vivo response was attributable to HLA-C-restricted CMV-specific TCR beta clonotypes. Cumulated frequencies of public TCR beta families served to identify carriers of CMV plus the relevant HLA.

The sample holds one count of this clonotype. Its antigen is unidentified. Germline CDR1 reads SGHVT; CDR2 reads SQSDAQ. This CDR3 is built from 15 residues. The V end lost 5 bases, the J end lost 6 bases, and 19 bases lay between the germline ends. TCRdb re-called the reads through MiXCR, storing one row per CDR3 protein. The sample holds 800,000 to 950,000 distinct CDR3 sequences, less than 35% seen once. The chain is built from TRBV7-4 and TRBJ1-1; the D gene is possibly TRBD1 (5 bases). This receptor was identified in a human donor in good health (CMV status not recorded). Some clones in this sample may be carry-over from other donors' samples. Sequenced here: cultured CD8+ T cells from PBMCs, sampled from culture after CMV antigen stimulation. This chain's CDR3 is CASSPPQQELPEAFF. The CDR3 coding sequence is TGTGCCAGCAGCCCCCCTCAACAGGAACTGCCTGAAGCTTTCTTT.